Listed below are T cell receptor beta chains from one sample, sequenced in a study of PD-1 blockade in classical Hodgkin lymphoma. This table comes from immunoSEQ multiplex PCR, and its TCRdb copy is limited to in-frame clones, with some not included. The sample lists more than 140,000 clones; approximately 81% were seen once. The sample here was peripheral blood mononuclear cells (PBMCs), taken before the second cycle of nivolumab. All receptors derive from a human donor with classical Hodgkin lymphoma. CDR3s include the opening cysteine and the closing phenylalanine or tryptophan. Fields, in order: V gene, J gene, D gene, CDR3 protein. D genes are given only for firm matches.

TRBV18,TRBJ2-3,TRBD2,CASSPTSGRADTQYF
TRBV19,TRBJ2-7,TRBD2,CASSIARRTSGPYEQYF
TRBV7-8,TRBJ1-1,NA,CASSREAGTVGTEAFF
TRBV19,TRBJ2-7,NA,CASSIDRDYEQYF
TRBV4-3,TRBJ2-3,NA,CASSLNRGPTDTQYF
TRBV6-5,TRBJ2-7,NA,CASSVSGEGYEQYF
TRBV5-1,TRBJ2-2,NA,CASSLERQVTGELFF
TRBV27,TRBJ1-5,TRBD1,CASSVQGTVRHF
TRBV6-1,TRBJ2-1,TRBD2,CASSPSGGNYNEQFF
TRBV6-6,TRBJ1-1,NA,CASSLSRLAAFF
TRBV18,TRBJ2-7,NA,CASSPGDPVDEQYF
TRBV20-1,TRBJ1-1,NA,CSARRGSAAFF
TRBV6-5,TRBJ2-2,NA,CASSLNTGELFF
TRBV18,TRBJ1-6,NA,CASSPRRAGSYNSPLHF
TRBV9,TRBJ2-7,NA,CASSVGARTDEQYF
TRBV6-6,TRBJ2-1,NA,CASSYFRGGYNEQFF
TRBV6-1,TRBJ1-2,NA,CASSYRFSGYTF
TRBV6-5,TRBJ2-2,TRBD2,CASSWRGGFTGELFF
TRBV5-1,TRBJ2-3,TRBD2,CASSLLGEGSDTQYF
TRBV9,TRBJ2-5,TRBD2,CASSVHYSGVYQETQYF
TRBV5-4,TRBJ1-2,TRBD1,CASSPGTGEGYTF
TRBV5-1,TRBJ1-4,TRBD1,CANAGQRNEKLFF